The 19 T cell receptor beta chains below were found in one sample sequenced in a study of T-cell reconstitution after alpha-beta-depleted transplantation in children. The TCRbeta library was prepared with unique molecular identifiers. TCRdb re-called the PCR reads through MiXCR, storing one row per CDR3 protein. Of roughly 100,000 distinct CDR3 sequences in the sample, 7.5% to 9.5% were seen once. The specimen comprised PBMCs, sampled before TCRalphabeta/CD19-depleted stem cell transplant. The receptors were sampled from a boy aged 2-9 years with acute lymphoblastic leukemia, due to receive a stem cell transplant.

This clonotype was observed at least ten times. V and J are TRBV29-1 and TRBJ1-3; TRBD1 matches at 9 bases. The V and J ends lost 0 bases and 6 bases, in that order; junction bases with no gene match: 6. The CDR3 runs 15 residues. Looked up from germline, CDR1 is SQVTM and CDR2 is ANQGSEA. The CDR3 DNA reads as TGCAGCGTTGAAGATTGGACAGGGGAGGCAAACACCATATATTTT. This translates into CSVEDWTGEANTIYF.

The chain is built from TRBV5-1 and TRBJ1-2; D not resolved. CDR1 and CDR2 (germline): SGHRS, YFSETQ. The CDR3 contains 13 residues. V lost 4 bases, J lost 6 bases, and 13 bases lay in between. The CDR3 region has the DNA TGCGCCAGCAGCCTGACTAATTCGGATGGCTACACCTTC. This gives the protein CASSLTNSDGYTF.

This clonotype was observed many times. The chain combines TRBV5-1 with TRBJ2-1; D not certain. The CDR3 runs to 12 residues. V gave up 1 base and J gave up 8 bases, with 7 bases separating them. CDR1 is SGHRS and CDR2 is YFSETQ in the germline V gene. The CDR3 region has the DNA TGCGCCAGCAGCTTGAAAGGGTATGAGCAGTTCTTC. As protein: CASSLKGYEQFF. The variable domain in full, with the rest retrieved from reference TRBV5-1 and TRBJ2-1, is KAGVTQTPRYLIKTRGQQVTLSCSPISGHRSVSWYQQTPGQGLQFLFEYFSETQRNKGNFPGRFSGRQFSNSRSEMNVSTLELGDSALYLCASSLKGYEQFFGPGTRLTVL.

This clonotype has a count of ten or more. The V and J genes are TRBV7-9 and TRBJ2-1, with 10 bases fitting TRBD2. The CDR3 spans 16 residues. Trimming removed 4 bases from V and 9 bases from J; junction bases left unmatched: 12. In germline, CDR1 is SEHNR, CDR2 FQNEAQ (reference sequence). CDR3 sequence (DNA): TGTGCCAGCAGCTATCCGCTAGCGGGGGACCATATTGAGCAGTTCTTC. It is translated as CASSYPLAGDHIEQFF.

The table lists this clonotype with many counts. The chain recombines TRBV20-1 with TRBJ2-7; D possibly uses TRBD1 or TRBD2 (5 bases each). The CDR3 has 13 residues. CDR1 and CDR2 (germline): DFQATT, SNEGSKA (reference sequence). V gave up 5 bases and J gave up 0 bases, with 11 bases separating them. The chain's CDR3 is CSAPTGTSYEQYF. DNA of the CDR3: TGCAGTGCTCCGACCGGGACCTCCTACGAGCAGTACTTC.

This clonotype was seen at least ten times. This chain's CDR3 is CSASRLLTDTQYF. The CDR3 bases are TGCAGTGCCTCAAGACTTCTCACAGATACGCAGTATTTT. This sequence joins TRBV20-1 and TRBJ2-3, with D uncertain. The CDR3 loop spans 13 amino acids. Germline CDR1 DFQATT, CDR2 SNEGSKA (reference sequence). Trimming removed 6 bases from V and 2 bases from J, with 12 bases in between.

The chain joins TRBV28 to TRBJ2-3, with D maybe TRBD1 (6 bases). The CDR3 consists of 15 residues. Germline loops: CDR1 MDHEN, CDR2 SYDVKM. The CDR3 reads CDTLSGTPNVGAQYF. The CDR3 bases are TGTGACACCCTTTCCGGGACACCGAACGTCGGAGCCCAGTATTTT.

This clonotype showed up just a few times. The V gene is TRBV9, the J gene TRBJ2-1, with 7 bases identical to TRBD2. J gave up 2 bases and V 3 bases, and 5 bases lay outside the gene matches. Germline-derived CDR1 and CDR2 are SGDLS and YYNGEE. CDR3 length: 15 amino acids. The CDR3 DNA is TGTGCCAGCAGCGCAAGCGGGGCTGCCTACAATGAGCAGTTCTTC. Protein sequence: CASSASGAAYNEQFF.

This chain uses TRBV5-6 with TRBJ2-2; the D gene is possibly TRBD2 (6 bases). V lost 4 bases and J 4 bases, leaving 11 bases between the germline ends. Per germline, CDR1 SGHDT and CDR2 YYEEEE. The CDR3 loop spans 14 amino acids. CDR3 nucleotides: TGTGCCAGCAGCAGGCCCGGGGGCACCGGGGAGCTGTTTTTT. It specifies CASSRPGGTGELFF.

This clonotype showed up many times. The chain recombines TRBV6-1 with TRBJ2-3, with 7 bases fitting TRBD1. Trimming took 6 bases from V and 2 from J; bases not matched to a gene: 5. The germline gives CDR1 MNHNS, CDR2 SASEGT. The length of the CDR3 is 14 residues. The CDR3 spells CASRRQGNTDTQYF. DNA for the CDR3: TGTGCCAGCAGGAGACAGGGAAACACAGATACGCAGTATTTT.

This clonotype has ten or more counts. The chain carries TRBV28 and TRBJ2-3; no definite D call. Per germline, CDR1 MDHEN and CDR2 SYDVKM. V was pared by 6 bases and J by 2 bases, with 15 bases between. There are 15 residues in the CDR3. CDR3 sequence: CASSKRTRNTDTQYF. CDR3 DNA sequence: TGTGCCAGCAGCAAACGGACCCGTAACACAGATACGCAGTATTTT.

This clonotype was picked up many times. The chain links TRBV9 to TRBJ1-6; tentative D call: TRBD1 (6 bases). Germline CDR1 SGDLS, CDR2 YYNGEE. This CDR3 region has 13 residues. Trimming stripped 3 bases from V and 12 bases from J, with 13 bases between. CDR3 amino acids: CASSGTGNQPLHF. CDR3 bases: TGTGCCAGCAGCGGCACAGGGAATCAACCCCTCCACTTT.

V gene TRBV19 combines with J gene TRBJ1-2; possible D gene TRBD1, 5 bases. Germline CDR1 is LNHDA and CDR2 is SQIVND (reference sequence). V lost 3 bases and J 8 bases, leaving 7 bases between the germline ends. This CDR3 has 11 residues. Here the CDR3 reads CASSMGVGYTF. CDR3 bases: TGTGCCAGTAGTATGGGGGTCGGCTACACCTTC. Looking up the rest from reference TRBV19 and TRBJ1-2 gives the full variable domain: DGGITQSPKYLFRKEGQNVTLSCEQNLNHDAMYWYRQDPGQGLRLIYYSQIVNDFQKGDIAEGYSVSREKKESFPLTVTSAQKNPTAFYLCASSMGVGYTFGSGTRLTVV.

This clonotype appeared a few times. The rearrangement joins TRBV11-1 to TRBJ2-7; 7 bases fit TRBD2. Germline values: CDR1 SGHAT, CDR2 FQDESV (reference sequence). V lost 1 base to trimming and J lost 0 bases; unmatched junction nucleotides: 6. The CDR3 spans 16 residues. CDR3 sequence (DNA): TGTGCCAGCAGCTTAGACCTGGGCGGGAGCTCCTACGAGCAGTACTTC. Translating gives CASSLDLGGSSYEQYF.

This clonotype occurred many times. The rearrangement links TRBV5-1 to TRBJ1-6; 9 bases match TRBD1. Losses at the gene ends were 5 bases for V and 7 bases for J; bases not matched to a gene: 7. From germline, CDR1 is SGHRS and CDR2 YFSETQ. This CDR3 spans 15 amino acids. The CDR3 DNA follows: TGCGCCAGCAGTTACGGCGGACAGGGGAATTCACCCCTCCACTTT. Translated: CASSYGGQGNSPLHF.

The genes are TRBV6-1 and TRBJ2-3; D is perhaps TRBD1 (6 bases). The V end was cut by 7 bases, the J end by 0 bases, with 14 bases between. Germline loops: CDR1 MNHNS, CDR2 SASEGT. The CDR3 has 15 amino acids. The CDR3 spells CASKDGQRSTDTQYF. As DNA, the CDR3 is TGTGCCAGCAAAGACGGACAGAGAAGCACAGATACGCAGTATTTT.

This clonotype was observed at least ten times. V and J are TRBV12-3 or TRBV12-4 and TRBJ1-2; 8 bases align to TRBD1. The V segment lost 5 bases and the J segment 8 bases; nucleotides outside the gene matches: 13. CDR3 length: 15 residues. The CDR3: CASSPDRVETRGYTF. In DNA, the CDR3 is TGTGCCAGCAGTCCGGACAGGGTTGAAACCCGAGGCTACACCTTC.

This clonotype was observed a handful of times. The chain recombines TRBV5-1 with TRBJ1-2; 9 bases match TRBD1. From germline, CDR1 is SGHRS and CDR2 YFSETQ. The CDR3 is 14 residues long. V lost 2 bases to trimming and J lost 5 bases; unmatched junction nucleotides: 4. Here the CDR3 DNA reads TGCGCCAGCAGCTTAGGACAGGGGAGATATGGCTACACCTTC. Translation gives CASSLGQGRYGYTF.

This clonotype was counted ten times or more. This chain joins TRBV5-1 and TRBJ1-1; D not certain. V lost 4 bases and J lost 8, with 9 bases in between. The CDR3 is made up of 11 amino acids. Germline V gene lookup returns CDR1 SGHRS and CDR2 YFSETQ. This CDR3 is CASSLHDEAFF. The DNA for the CDR3 is TGCGCCAGCAGCCTCCACGACGAAGCTTTCTTT.